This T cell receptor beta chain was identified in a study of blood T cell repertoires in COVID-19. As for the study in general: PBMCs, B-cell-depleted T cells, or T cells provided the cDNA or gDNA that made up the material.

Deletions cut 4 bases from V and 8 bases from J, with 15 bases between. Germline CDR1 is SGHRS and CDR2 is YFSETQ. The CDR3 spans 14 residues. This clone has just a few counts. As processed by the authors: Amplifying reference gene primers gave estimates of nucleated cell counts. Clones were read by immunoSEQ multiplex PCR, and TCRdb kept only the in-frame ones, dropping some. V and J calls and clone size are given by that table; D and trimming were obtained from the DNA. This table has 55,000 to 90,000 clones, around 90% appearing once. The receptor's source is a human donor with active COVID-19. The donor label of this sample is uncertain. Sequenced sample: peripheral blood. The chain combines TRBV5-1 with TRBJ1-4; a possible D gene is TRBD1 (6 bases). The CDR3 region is CASSPIRGREKLFF. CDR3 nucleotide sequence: TGCGCCAGCAGCCCAATCAGGGGCCGAGAAAAACTGTTTTTT.